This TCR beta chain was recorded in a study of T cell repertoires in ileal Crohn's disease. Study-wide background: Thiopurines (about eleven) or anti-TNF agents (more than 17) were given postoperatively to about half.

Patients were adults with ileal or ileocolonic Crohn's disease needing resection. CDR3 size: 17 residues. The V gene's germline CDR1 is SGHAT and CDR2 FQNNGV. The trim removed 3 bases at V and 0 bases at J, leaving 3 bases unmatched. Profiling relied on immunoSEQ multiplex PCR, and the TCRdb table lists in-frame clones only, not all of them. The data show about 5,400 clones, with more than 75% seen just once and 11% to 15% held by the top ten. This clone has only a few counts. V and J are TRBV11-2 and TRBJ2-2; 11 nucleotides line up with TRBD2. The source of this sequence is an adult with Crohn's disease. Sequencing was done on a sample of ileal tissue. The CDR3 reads CASSFGTSGANTGELFF. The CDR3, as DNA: TGTGCCAGCAGCTTTGGGACTAGCGGAGCGAACACCGGGGAGCTGTTTTTT.